This note documents a single TCR beta chain sequence. Its antigen is as yet unknown. Germline V CDR1 and CDR2: SGHDT, YYEEEE. This CDR3 comprises 15 residues. V dropped 5 bases and J dropped 4 bases, with 17 bases sitting between them. This entry is derived from a study of CD8 T cells in Susac syndrome. High-throughput TCR beta sequencing covered peripheral CD8+ and CD4+ T cells. An input of about 0.5 to 1 ug of RNA was subjected to reverse transcription using random hexamers. The immunoSEQ assay covered 54 Vbeta and 13 Jbeta segments for CDR3. Each CDR3 protein is one row after TCRdb ran MiXCR on the immunoSEQ multiplex PCR reads. This sample has about 85,000 distinct CDR3 sequences, with roughly 94% found just once. Findings and caveats of the study: Across the total CD8+ repertoires, some 16 Susac-specific public clones were found. The CD8+ TEMRA repertoires yielded 5 or 6 such clones. As acknowledged by the study, its TCR sequencing and HLA analysis included a relatively small number of individuals.

This TCR derives from a human donor with Susac syndrome. The chain employs TRBV5-6 and TRBJ2-3; perhaps TRBD1 as D (5 bases). Specimen: CD8+ T cells from PBMCs. CDR3 residues: CASSGPREGPDTQYF. CDR3 DNA: TGTGCCAGCAGTGGCCCCAGGGAAGGGCCAGATACGCAGTATTTT.